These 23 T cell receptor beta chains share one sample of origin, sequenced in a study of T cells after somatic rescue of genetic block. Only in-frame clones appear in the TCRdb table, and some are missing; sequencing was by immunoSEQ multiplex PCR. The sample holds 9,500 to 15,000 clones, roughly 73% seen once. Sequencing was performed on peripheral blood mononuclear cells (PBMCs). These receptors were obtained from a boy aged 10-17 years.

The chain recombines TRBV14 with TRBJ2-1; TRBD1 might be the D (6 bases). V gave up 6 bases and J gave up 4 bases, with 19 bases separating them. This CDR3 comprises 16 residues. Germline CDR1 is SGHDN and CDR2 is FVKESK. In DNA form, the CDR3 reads TGTGCCAGCAGATCTGGAGGACAGTTAAGATACAATGAGCAGTTCTTC. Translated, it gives CASRSGGQLRYNEQFF.

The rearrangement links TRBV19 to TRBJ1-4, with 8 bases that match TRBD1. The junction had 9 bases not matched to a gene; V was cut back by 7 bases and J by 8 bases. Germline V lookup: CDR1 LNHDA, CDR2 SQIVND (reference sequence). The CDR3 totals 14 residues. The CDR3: CASNPQGVREKLFF. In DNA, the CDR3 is TGTGCCAGTAACCCACAGGGGGTAAGAGAAAAACTGTTTTTT.

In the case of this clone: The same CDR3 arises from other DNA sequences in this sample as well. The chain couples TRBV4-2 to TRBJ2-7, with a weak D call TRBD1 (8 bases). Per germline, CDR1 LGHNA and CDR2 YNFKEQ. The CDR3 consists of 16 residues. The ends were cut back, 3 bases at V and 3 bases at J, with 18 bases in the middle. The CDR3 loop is CASSQGGTGLLYEQYF. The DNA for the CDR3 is TGTGCCAGCAGCCAGGGAGGGACAGGCCTCCTCTACGAGCAGTACTTC.

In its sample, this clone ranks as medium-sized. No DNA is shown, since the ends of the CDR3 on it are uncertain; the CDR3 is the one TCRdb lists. Here the CDR3 reads CASRLVASGNSYNEQFF. This chain uses TRBV12-2 with TRBJ2-1; the listed D gene, TRBD2, was not tested against the DNA. TRBV12-2 counts as a pseudogene. From its first to its last residue, the CDR3 has 17 amino acids.

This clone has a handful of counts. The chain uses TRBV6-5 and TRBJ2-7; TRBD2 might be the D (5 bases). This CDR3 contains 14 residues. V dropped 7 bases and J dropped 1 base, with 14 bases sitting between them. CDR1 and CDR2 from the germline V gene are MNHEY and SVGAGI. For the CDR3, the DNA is TGTGCCAGCAACCCTCGGGATTATTCCTACGAGCAGTACTTC. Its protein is CASNPRDYSYEQYF.

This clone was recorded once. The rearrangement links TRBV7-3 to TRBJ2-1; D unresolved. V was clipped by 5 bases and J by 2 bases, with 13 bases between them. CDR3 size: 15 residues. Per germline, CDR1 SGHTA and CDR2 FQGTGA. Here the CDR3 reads CASSPRQVPYNEQFF. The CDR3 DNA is TGTGCCAGCAGCCCTCGGCAGGTCCCCTACAATGAGCAGTTCTTC.

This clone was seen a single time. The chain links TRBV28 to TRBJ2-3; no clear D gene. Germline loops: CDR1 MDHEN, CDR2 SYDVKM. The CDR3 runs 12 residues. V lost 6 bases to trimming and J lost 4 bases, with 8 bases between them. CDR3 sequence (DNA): TGTGCCAGCAGCTCGAATCCAGATACGCAGTATTTT. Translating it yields CASSSNPDTQYF.

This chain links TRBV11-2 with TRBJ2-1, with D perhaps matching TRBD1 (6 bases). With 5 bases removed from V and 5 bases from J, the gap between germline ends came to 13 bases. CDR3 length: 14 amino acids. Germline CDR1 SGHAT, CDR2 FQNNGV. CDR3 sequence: CASSIRQDHNEQFF. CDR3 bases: TGTGCCAGCAGCATTCGACAGGATCACAATGAGCAGTTCTTC. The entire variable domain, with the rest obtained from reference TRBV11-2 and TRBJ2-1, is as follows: EAGVAQSPRYKIIEKRQSVAFWCNPISGHATLYWYQQILGQGPKLLIQFQNNGVVDDSQLPKDRFSAERLKGVDSTLKIQPAKLEDSAVYLCASSIRQDHNEQFFGPGTRLTVL.

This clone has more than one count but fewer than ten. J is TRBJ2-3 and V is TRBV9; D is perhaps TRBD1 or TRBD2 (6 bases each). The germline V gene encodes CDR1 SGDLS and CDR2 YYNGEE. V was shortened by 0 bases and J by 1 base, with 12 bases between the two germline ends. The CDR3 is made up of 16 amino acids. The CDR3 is CASSVVPGAGTDTQYF. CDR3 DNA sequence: TGTGCCAGCAGCGTAGTGCCGGGGGCTGGCACAGATACGCAGTATTTT.

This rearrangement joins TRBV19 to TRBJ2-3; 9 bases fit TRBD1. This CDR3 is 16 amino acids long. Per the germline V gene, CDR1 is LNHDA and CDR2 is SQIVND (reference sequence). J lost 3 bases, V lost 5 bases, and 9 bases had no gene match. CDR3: CASSLQGAQRTDTQYF. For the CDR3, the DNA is TGTGCCAGTAGTCTACAGGGGGCGCAAAGGACAGATACGCAGTATTTT.

CDR3 in amino acids: CASSQSGNTIYF. For the CDR3, the DNA is TGTGCCAGCAGCCAATCTGGAAACACCATATATTTT. The rearrangement joins TRBV7-2 to TRBJ1-3; D not certain. Germline CDR1 is SGHTA and CDR2 is FQGNSA. CDR3 length: 12 residues. V shed 5 bases and J shed 1 base, with 3 bases lying between them.

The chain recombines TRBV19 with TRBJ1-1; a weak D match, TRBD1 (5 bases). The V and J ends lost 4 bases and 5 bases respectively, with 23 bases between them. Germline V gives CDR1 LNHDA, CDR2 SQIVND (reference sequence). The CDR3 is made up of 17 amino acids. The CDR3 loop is CASSKYPRGQGWTEAFF. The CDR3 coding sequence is TGTGCCAGTAGTAAGTACCCCCGAGGGCAGGGATGGACTGAAGCTTTCTTT.

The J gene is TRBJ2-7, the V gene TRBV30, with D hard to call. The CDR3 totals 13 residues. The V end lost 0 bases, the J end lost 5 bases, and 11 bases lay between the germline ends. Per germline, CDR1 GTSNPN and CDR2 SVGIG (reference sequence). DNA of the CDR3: TGTGCCTGGAGTGTTGGTTTGGCTGACGAGCAGTACTTC. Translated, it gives CAWSVGLADEQYF.

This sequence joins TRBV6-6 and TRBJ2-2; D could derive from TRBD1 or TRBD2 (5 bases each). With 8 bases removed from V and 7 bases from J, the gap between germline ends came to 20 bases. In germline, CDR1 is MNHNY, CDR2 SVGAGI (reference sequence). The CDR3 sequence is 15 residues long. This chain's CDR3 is CASGRDRPSVGELFF. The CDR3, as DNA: TGTGCCAGCGGCCGGGACCGACCGTCCGTCGGGGAGCTGTTTTTT.

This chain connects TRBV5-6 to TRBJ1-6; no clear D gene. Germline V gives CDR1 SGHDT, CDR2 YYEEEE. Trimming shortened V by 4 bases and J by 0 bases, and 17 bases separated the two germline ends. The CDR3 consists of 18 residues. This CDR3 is CASSPLRDVRSYNSPLHF. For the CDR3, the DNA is TGTGCCAGCAGCCCCCTGCGTGACGTTCGCTCCTATAATTCACCCCTCCACTTT.

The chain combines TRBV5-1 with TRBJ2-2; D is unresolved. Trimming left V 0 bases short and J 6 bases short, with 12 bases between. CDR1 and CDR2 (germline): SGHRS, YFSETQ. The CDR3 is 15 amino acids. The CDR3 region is CASSLASPRPGELFF. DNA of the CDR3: TGCGCCAGCAGCTTGGCCTCCCCGCGTCCCGGGGAGCTGTTTTTT.

The CDR3 DNA is TGCAGCGTTGAAGGCGGGAGGAACGTAGAGACCCAGTACTTC. Its protein is CSVEGGRNVETQYF. This rearrangement joins TRBV29-1 to TRBJ2-5; 8 bases line up with TRBD2. The CDR3 has 14 amino acids. V trimming: 1 base; J trimming: 4 bases; junction bases outside the gene matches: 5. The V gene's germline CDR1 is SQVTM and CDR2 ANQGSEA.

The DNA of the CDR3 is TGTGCCAGCATTGCGGGGATCTCCTACGAGCAGTACTTC. Translating it yields CASIAGISYEQYF. The chain joins TRBV6-6 to TRBJ2-7, with D possibly TRBD2 on 6 matching bases. CDR3 length: 13 residues. CDR1 is MNHNY, CDR2 SVGAGI, per germline (reference sequence). V was pared by 7 bases and J by 0 bases, with 10 bases between.

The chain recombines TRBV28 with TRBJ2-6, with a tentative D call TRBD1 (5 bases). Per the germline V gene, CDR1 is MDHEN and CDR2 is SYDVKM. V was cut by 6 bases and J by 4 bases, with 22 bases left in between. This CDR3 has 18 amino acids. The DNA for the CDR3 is TGTGCCAGCAGAAACACAGGTGGAATGGCTCTCGGGGCCAACGTCCTGACTTTC. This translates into CASRNTGGMALGANVLTF.

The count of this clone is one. DNA for the CDR3: TGTGCCAGCTCACCCCGTGTGCTCTCCGCTATGAACACCATATATTTT. Its translation is CASSPRVLSAMNTIYF. This chain links TRBV18 with TRBJ1-3; no definite D call. V shed 3 bases and J shed 7 bases, with 19 bases lying between them. Germline V gene lookup returns CDR1 KGHSH and CDR2 LQKENI. This CDR3 contains 16 residues.

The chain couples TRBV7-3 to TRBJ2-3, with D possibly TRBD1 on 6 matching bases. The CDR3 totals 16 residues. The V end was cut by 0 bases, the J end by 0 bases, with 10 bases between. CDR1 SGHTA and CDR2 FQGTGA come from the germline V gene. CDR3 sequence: CASSLTFQGSTDTQYF. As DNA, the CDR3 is TGTGCCAGCAGCTTAACGTTTCAGGGGAGCACAGATACGCAGTATTTT.

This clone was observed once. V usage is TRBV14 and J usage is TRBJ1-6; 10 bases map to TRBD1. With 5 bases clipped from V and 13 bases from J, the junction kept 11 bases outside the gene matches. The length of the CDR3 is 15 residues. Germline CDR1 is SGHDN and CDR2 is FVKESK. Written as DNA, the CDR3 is TGTGCCAGCAGCTTATCCGGGGACAGGGGAACCCCCCTCCACTTT. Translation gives CASSLSGDRGTPLHF. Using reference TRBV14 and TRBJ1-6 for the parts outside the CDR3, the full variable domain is EAGVTQFPSHSVIEKGQTVTLRCDPISGHDNLYWYRRVMGKEIKFLLHFVKESKQDESGMPNNRFLAERTGGTYSTLKVQPAELEDSGVYFCASSLSGDRGTPLHFGNGTRLTVT.

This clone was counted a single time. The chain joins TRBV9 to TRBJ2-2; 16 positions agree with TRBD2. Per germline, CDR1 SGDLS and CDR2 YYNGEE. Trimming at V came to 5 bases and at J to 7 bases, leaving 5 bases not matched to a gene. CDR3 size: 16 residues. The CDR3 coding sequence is TGTGCCAGCAGGGGACTAGCGGGGGGGCAAGTCGGGGAGCTGTTTTTT. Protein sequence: CASRGLAGGQVGELFF.